The T cell receptor (beta chain) under discussion was sequenced for a study of beta chain features in type 1 diabetes. This clone has only a few counts. Its specificity is not known. Study-level findings and limits: The naive, central memory and Treg TCRB repertoires showed an apparent similarity that was greater among patients than among healthy donors.

Via the markers CD45RO/CCR7/CD25/CD127/CD95/CD27, stem cell-like memory, regulatory, central memory and naive CD4+ cells were sorted. The CDR3 is 12 residues long. Trimming left V 5 bases short and J 3 bases short, with 8 bases between. The germline CDR1 and CDR2 sequences are SQVTM and ANQGSEA. Expressed TCRB transcripts got sequenced, as all isolated RNA was reverse transcribed. Using immunoSEQ multiplex PCR, the repertoire was profiled, and TCRdb retains in-frame clones only, with some absent. The data hold around 340,000 clones, with around 7.6% observed a single time. Specimen: central memory CD4+ T cells from blood. This sequence joins TRBV29-1 and TRBJ2-1; possibly TRBD2 for D (5 bases). The receptor's source is a woman between 18 and 29 years old in good health. CDR3: CSVRADYNEQFF. The CDR3 bases are TGCAGCGTTCGAGCGGACTACAATGAGCAGTTCTTC.